This TCR beta chain was obtained from a study of T cell repertoires in urothelial bladder cancer. Overall study: Of approximately 13 resected lesions, a few were cT2 or greater.

Assay: immunoSEQ multiplex PCR; the TCRdb copy retains only in-frame clones and omits some. The sample contains under 13,000 clones, about 63% of which appear only once. Whole-study findings and limits: Infiltrating lymphocytes: median about 2.1% in carcinoma versus approximately 13% in benign specimens. Median T cells were 5,569 in carcinoma and just over 25,000 in benign specimens. Up to about 15% of carcinoma infiltrating lymphocytes belonged to one T-cell clone.

In regard to this clone: Its target is unknown.

Trimming removed 4 bases at V and 0 bases at J, with 6 bases between. The germline CDR1 and CDR2 sequences are LNHDA and SQIVND (reference sequence). The CDR3 totals 13 residues. The chain carries TRBV19 and TRBJ1-1, with a tentative D call TRBD1 (5 bases). Sequencing input: tumor-infiltrating cells from bladder cancer. This TCR came from a human donor with a benign inflammatory bladder lesion. CDR3 DNA: TGTGCCAGTAGTAGAGGGGTGAACACTGAAGCTTTCTTT. Protein: CASSRGVNTEAFF.